This T cell receptor beta chain was documented in a study of T cell repertoires and HLA-DP antigens. Background on the study: Alloreactive CD4+ T cells targeted HLA-DP on transduced HeLa. Two male donors and one female donor spanned ages 18-to-29 through 60-to-69. Study outcomes and limitations: Clones undetected before culture averaged about 33% against one allele and roughly 53% against the other.

Germline values: CDR1 MNHEY, CDR2 SVGAGI. The CDR3 loop spans 13 amino acids. V was shortened by 8 bases and J by 4 bases, with 11 bases between the two germline ends. Primers targeted 54 TRBV and 13 TRBJ segments. TCRdb's table, derived via immunoSEQ multiplex PCR, lists solely in-frame clones and lacks some. The data show roughly 70,000 clones, around 77% seen once. Worth noting for this clone: Antigen specificity is unknown.

This rearrangement joins TRBV6-5 to TRBJ1-4; D not certain. The sequencing sample was made of CD4+ T cells from PBMCs. The sequence was obtained from a man between 60 and 70 years old in good health and CMV-seronegative. CDR3 protein: CASRRRFNEKLFF. In DNA form, the CDR3 reads TGTGCCAGCCGTCGGAGGTTTAATGAAAAACTGTTTTTT.